This T cell receptor (beta chain) was sequenced in a study of cytomegalovirus exposure and HLA in healthy donors. About this clone itself: Antigen unknown.

Primers for the PCR totalled 60 Vbeta and 13 Jbeta. Sequencing used immunoSEQ multiplex PCR; TCRdb keeps in-frame clones, though not all of them. Among approximately 210,000 clones listed, more than 60% were seen once. Findings and caveats of the study: Researchers reported in a later analysis that a missense DCLRE1C variant was tied to TCR beta V- and J-gene trimming. Most TCR sequences showed up rarely, but some public TCRs showed up in many donors.

Germline V CDR1 and CDR2: SQVTM, ANQGSEA. The ends lost 7 bases at V and 8 bases at J; junction bases unmatched: 17. This CDR3 contains 15 residues. The sequence was collected from a woman under 40 in good health and CMV-seropositive. The chain couples TRBV29-1 to TRBJ1-2, with 9 bases lining up with TRBD1. Sequences were obtained from PBMCs. The CDR3 nucleotides are TGCAGCGCGTACCCGGGACAGGGCCAGGGAGGGGGCTACACCTTC. This sequence encodes CSAYPGQGQGGGYTF.